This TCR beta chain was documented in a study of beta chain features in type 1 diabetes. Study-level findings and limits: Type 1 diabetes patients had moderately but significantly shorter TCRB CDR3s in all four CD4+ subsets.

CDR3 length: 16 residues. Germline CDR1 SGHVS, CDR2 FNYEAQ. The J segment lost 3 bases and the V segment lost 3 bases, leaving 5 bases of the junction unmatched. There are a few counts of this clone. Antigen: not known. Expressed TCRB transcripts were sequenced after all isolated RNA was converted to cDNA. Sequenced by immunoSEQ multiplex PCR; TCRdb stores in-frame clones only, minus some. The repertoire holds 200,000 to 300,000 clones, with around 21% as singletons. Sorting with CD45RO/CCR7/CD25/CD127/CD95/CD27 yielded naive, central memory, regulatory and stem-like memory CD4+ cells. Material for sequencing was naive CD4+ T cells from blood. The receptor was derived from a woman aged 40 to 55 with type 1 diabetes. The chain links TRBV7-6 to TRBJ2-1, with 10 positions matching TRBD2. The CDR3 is CASSFSRTSGYNEQFF. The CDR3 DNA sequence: TGTGCCAGCAGCTTCAGCAGGACTAGCGGCTACAATGAGCAGTTCTTC.